Each of the 29 T cell receptor beta chains below was sequenced from the same sample in a study of shared clonotypes between healthy human individuals (dated by TCRdb to between 2020 and 2021). Library generation was performed with the immunoSEQ multiplex PCR assay. TCRdb provides this immuneACCESS table in a form limited to in-frame rearrangements. Some clones are lacking; in checked studies, under half of them reflect an unresolved V gene, and why the rest are absent is not known. The sample has approximately 1,000,000 clones on record, 75% to 85% of them singletons. The ten largest account for approximately 0.56% of the sample. The sequenced sample was memory CD4+ T cells from PBMCs. The sample's cell subset or site label, decoded: CD45RA-negative fraction. All receptors derive from a young man in good health. Some clones in this sample may be carry-over from other donors' samples.

This chain links TRBV5-1 with TRBJ1-2; perhaps TRBD1 as D (6 bases). CDR1 and CDR2 from the germline V gene are SGHRS and YFSETQ. The V and J ends lost 4 bases and 4 bases respectively, with 14 bases between them. The CDR3 has 14 amino acids. This CDR3 is CASSPSWDTYGYTF. The CDR3 bases are TGCGCCAGCAGCCCATCCTGGGACACCTATGGCTACACCTTC.

The chain couples TRBV19 to TRBJ1-3, with D possibly being TRBD1 (6 bases). V was cut by 5 bases and J by 0 bases, with 17 bases left in between. The CDR3 contains 17 residues. Germline lookup yields CDR1 LNHDA and CDR2 SQIVND (reference sequence). The CDR3 loop reads CASSPLGHLSSGNTIYF. The DNA for the CDR3 is TGTGCCAGTAGTCCCCTGGGACACCTCTCCTCTGGAAACACCATATATTTT.

This clone was observed many times. The sample carries other DNA sequences with the same CDR3. The chain employs TRBV27 and TRBJ1-5, with unresolved D. The CDR3 sequence is 13 residues long. The V gene's germline CDR1 is MNHEY and CDR2 SMNVEV (reference sequence). V gave up 0 bases and J gave up 7 bases, with 7 bases separating them. The CDR3 is CASSLSGGQPQHF. The CDR3 region has the DNA TGTGCCAGCAGTTTATCGGGCGGGCAGCCCCAGCATTTT.

Comment on this clone: This specimen includes other DNA sequences encoding the same CDR3. The chain couples TRBV30 to TRBJ2-5; D remains ambiguous. Germline CDR1 GTSNPN, CDR2 SVGIG (reference sequence). Deletions cut 5 bases from V and 5 bases from J, with 9 bases between. The CDR3 sequence is 11 residues long. CDR3 sequence (DNA): TGTGCCTGGGCCTTCGGTGAGACCCAGTACTTC. It yields the protein CAWAFGETQYF.

The chain has TRBV9 and TRBJ1-4, with D perhaps TRBD1 (5 bases). Trimming stripped 0 bases from V and 8 bases from J, with 17 bases between. This CDR3 is built from 16 residues. In germline, CDR1 is SGDLS, CDR2 YYNGEE. The CDR3 DNA reads TGTGCCAGCAGCGTAGGGGGGAGGACTTTTGGGGAAAAACTGTTTTTT. It yields the protein CASSVGGRTFGEKLFF.

This chain uses TRBV5-5 with TRBJ2-7, with 9 bases that match TRBD1. From germline, CDR1 is SGHKS and CDR2 YYEKEE (reference sequence). After removal of 4 bases from V and 5 bases from J, the junction contained 10 bases not matched to a gene. CDR3 length: 15 residues. The CDR3 DNA sequence: TGTGCCAGCAGCCGTCCCGGGACAGGGACCAACGAGCAGTACTTC. It is translated as CASSRPGTGTNEQYF.

Ten or more counts support this clone. The chain links TRBV9 to TRBJ2-2; D gene ambiguous. From germline, CDR1 is SGDLS and CDR2 YYNGEE. The CDR3 contains 18 residues. V was shortened by 4 bases and J by 0 bases, with 19 bases between the two germline ends. The CDR3 here is CASSPLGAGQPNTGELFF. CDR3 nucleotides: TGTGCCAGCAGCCCCCTCGGAGCAGGCCAACCGAACACCGGGGAGCTGTTTTTT. The entire variable domain, with the rest obtained from reference TRBV9 and TRBJ2-2, is as follows: DSGVTQTPKHLITATGQRVTLRCSPRSGDLSVYWYQQSLDQGLQFLIQYYNGEERAKGNILERFSAQQFPDLHSELNLSSLELGDSALYFCASSPLGAGQPNTGELFFGEGSRLTVL.

Many counts were recorded for this clone. The same CDR3 is also encoded by other DNA sequences in this sample. V gene TRBV28 combines with J gene TRBJ1-2; 8 positions agree with TRBD1. Germline values: CDR1 MDHEN, CDR2 SYDVKM. This CDR3 is 14 amino acids long. The V gene end was trimmed by 3 bases and the J gene end by 0 bases; junction bases not matched to a gene: 0. CDR3 DNA: TGTGCCAGCAGTTTGGGACAGGCTAACTATGGCTACACCTTC. Amino acid sequence: CASSLGQANYGYTF.

V is TRBV7-9 and J is TRBJ1-1, with D unclear. The CDR3 is made up of 12 amino acids. Germline CDR1 SEHNR, CDR2 FQNEAQ (reference sequence). V was clipped by 6 bases and J by 4 bases, with 9 bases between them. The CDR3 loop reads CASRKVGTEAFF. The CDR3 nucleotides read TGTGCCAGCAGGAAGGTTGGCACTGAAGCTTTCTTT.

This clone was recorded once. V gene TRBV5-5 combines with J gene TRBJ1-4, with D possibly being TRBD1 (5 bases). The V and J ends lost 1 base and 5 bases respectively, with 9 bases between them. The germline CDR1 and CDR2 sequences are SGHKS and YYEKEE (reference sequence). The CDR3 is 14 residues long. CDR3 amino acids: CASSLRDPNEKLFF. The CDR3 coding sequence is TGTGCCAGCAGCTTGCGGGACCCAAATGAAAAACTGTTTTTT.

The chain couples TRBV10-3 to TRBJ1-1; 7 bases match TRBD1. The CDR3 is made up of 14 amino acids. The J segment lost 2 bases and the V segment lost 9 bases, leaving 9 bases of the junction unmatched. CDR1 ENHRY and CDR2 SYGVKD come from the germline V gene. The CDR3 region is CAIKVTGINTEAFF. CDR3 in DNA: TGTGCCATTAAAGTGACAGGGATTAACACTGAAGCTTTCTTT.

This clone was seen a single time. The chain is built from TRBV30 and TRBJ2-7; D call uncertain. Germline loops: CDR1 GTSNPN, CDR2 SVGIG (reference sequence). CDR3 length: 13 residues. V lost 2 bases to trimming and J lost 2 bases, with 10 bases between them. The CDR3 sequence is CAWSPDSAYEQYF. DNA for the CDR3: TGTGCCTGGAGTCCCGACTCAGCCTACGAGCAGTACTTC.

This clone has a single count. V usage is TRBV25-1 and J usage is TRBJ2-7; 10 positions match TRBD1. The length of the CDR3 is 14 residues. V shed 1 base, J shed 5 bases, and the junction held 2 bases outside the gene matches. Germline V gene sequence: CDR1 MGHDK, CDR2 SYGVNS. The chain's CDR3 is CASSELDRGHEQYF. The CDR3 DNA is TGTGCCAGCAGTGAATTAGACAGGGGGCACGAGCAGTACTTC.

Note on this clone: A much larger clone lies one base from this, so it may be a read error. Distinct nucleotide sequences in the sample also encode this CDR3. The CDR3 reads CASSLGGDQPQHF. DNA for the CDR3: TGTGCCAGCAGCTTGGGTGGGGATCAGCCCCAGCATTTT. V usage is TRBV5-6 and J usage is TRBJ1-5; D gene unclear. The CDR3 consists of 13 residues. CDR1 and CDR2 from the germline V gene are SGHDT and YYEEEE. V was pared by 0 bases and J by 5 bases, with 6 bases between.

The chain uses TRBV15 and TRBJ1-4; 9 nucleotides match TRBD1. Germline values: CDR1 LNHNV, CDR2 YYDKDF (reference sequence). The CDR3 is 15 residues long. The V and J ends lost 0 bases and 12 bases, in that order; junction bases with no gene match: 8. CDR3 sequence (DNA): TGTGCCACCAGCAGAGAGGGACAGGGCGGGTACGAACTGTTTTTT. Its protein is CATSREGQGGYELFF.

This clone was found a few times. The chain joins TRBV10-3 to TRBJ2-1; D gene unclear. The germline V and J ends were trimmed by 0 bases and 9 bases, with 12 bases remaining between them. The CDR3 runs to 14 residues. CDR1 and CDR2 from the germline V gene are ENHRY and SYGVKD. Written as DNA, the CDR3 is TGTGCCATCAGTGAGTCTGGGCAGGTAGGTGAGCAGTTCTTC. Translation gives CAISESGQVGEQFF.

This sequence joins TRBV6-1 and TRBJ2-7, with TRBD2 identical over 8 bases. The CDR3 is 14 amino acids. The V and J ends lost 5 bases and 2 bases, in that order; junction bases with no gene match: 5. Germline lookup yields CDR1 MNHNS and CDR2 SASEGT. The CDR3 loop reads CASSWTSRTYEQYF. Here the CDR3 DNA reads TGTGCCAGCAGTTGGACTAGCAGAACCTACGAGCAGTACTTC.

The chain employs TRBV5-5 and TRBJ2-2, with TRBD2 identical over 8 bases. This CDR3 is 17 amino acids long. The germline V gene encodes CDR1 SGHKS and CDR2 YYEKEE (reference sequence). V dropped 5 bases and J dropped 1; count of bases not matched to a gene: 10. CDR3 residues: CASRAGQRGRNTGELFF. CDR3 bases: TGTGCCAGCAGAGCCGGACAGCGGGGGCGGAACACCGGGGAGCTGTTTTTT.

V gene TRBV6-5 combines with J gene TRBJ1-6; 7 nucleotides align to TRBD1. The CDR3 is 14 amino acids. The V and J ends lost 6 bases and 9 bases, in that order; junction bases with no gene match: 8. Germline CDR1 is MNHEY and CDR2 is SVGAGI. The CDR3 sequence: CASRPWQGGSPLHF. CDR3 coding DNA: TGTGCCAGCAGGCCGTGGCAGGGGGGTTCACCCCTCCACTTT.

To note about this clone: The sample has other DNA sequences that encode this CDR3 too. The V call is TRBV29-1, the J call TRBJ2-3; D ambiguous. Germline V gene data show CDR1 as SQVTM and CDR2 as ANQGSEA. This CDR3 is built from 11 residues. V lost 3 bases, J lost 4 bases, and 5 bases lay in between. CDR3 residues: CSVERADTQYF. DNA for the CDR3: TGCAGCGTTGAGAGAGCAGATACGCAGTATTTT.

The chain has TRBV7-3 and TRBJ2-2; D not certain. CDR3 length: 14 amino acids. Germline CDR1 reads SGHTA; CDR2 reads FQGTGA. V was cut by 5 bases and J by 3 bases, with 10 bases left in between. The chain's CDR3 is CASSLGPDTGELFF. In DNA, the CDR3 is TGTGCCAGCAGCCTCGGACCGGACACCGGGGAGCTGTTTTTT. Supplemented by reference TRBV7-3 and TRBJ2-2, the full variable domain reads GAGVSQTPSNKVTEKGKYVELRCDPISGHTALYWYRQSLGQGPEFLIYFQGTGAADDSGLPNDRFFAVRPEGSVSTLKIQRTERGDSAVYLCASSLGPDTGELFFGEGSRLTVL.

The chain has TRBV5-4 and TRBJ1-6, with D possibly being TRBD1 (6 bases). V was cut by 6 bases and J by 6 bases, with 16 bases left in between. In germline, CDR1 is SGHNT, CDR2 YYREEE (reference sequence). The CDR3 covers 15 residues. The CDR3 sequence: CASTPRGRGNSPLHF. The CDR3 nucleotides read TGTGCCAGCACCCCCCGGGGCAGGGGTAATTCACCCCTCCACTTT.

J is TRBJ1-5 and V is TRBV10-3; D ambiguous. The V gene lost 0 bases and the J gene lost 5 bases, with 11 bases spanning the gap. Germline V lookup: CDR1 ENHRY, CDR2 SYGVKD. This CDR3 is built from 15 residues. The CDR3 DNA sequence: TGTGCCATCAGTGAGTCGGGTGCGGGGTATCAGCCCCAGCATTTT. Its translation: CAISESGAGYQPQHF.

This chain joins TRBV28 and TRBJ1-4, with D possibly being TRBD1 (6 bases). The germline V gene encodes CDR1 MDHEN and CDR2 SYDVKM. With 3 bases removed from V and 7 bases from J, the gap between germline ends came to 12 bases. There are 14 residues in the CDR3. The CDR3 coding sequence is TGTGCCAGCAGTTTCCCTGGCAGGGGTGAAAAACTGTTTTTT. Translation: CASSFPGRGEKLFF. The full variable domain, its missing parts supplied by reference TRBV28 and TRBJ1-4, is DVKVTQSSRYLVKRTGEKVFLECVQDMDHENMFWYRQDPGLGLRLIYFSYDVKMKEKGDIPEGYSVSREKKERFSLILESASTNQTSMYLCASSFPGRGEKLFFGSGTQLSVL.

A note on this clone: Additional DNA sequences in this sample encode the identical CDR3. CDR3 sequence: CASRREETQYF. CDR3 coding DNA: TGTGCCAGCAGGCGGGAAGAGACCCAGTACTTC. The J gene is TRBJ2-5, the V gene TRBV2; D is possibly TRBD2 (5 bases). The germline gives CDR1 SNHLY, CDR2 FYNNEI. The CDR3 length is 11 residues. V was cut by 6 bases and J by 3 bases, with 5 bases left in between. The full variable domain, completed using reference TRBV2 and TRBJ2-5, is EPEVTQTPSHQVTQMGQEVILRCVPISNHLYFYWYRQILGQKVEFLVSFYNNEISEKSEIFDDQFSVERPDGSNFTLKIRSTKLEDSAMYFCASRREETQYFGPGTRLLVL.

As DNA, the CDR3 is TGTGCCAGCAGCTTGTTGCCAGGGGATACCTACGAGCAGTACTTC. It encodes CASSLLPGDTYEQYF. This chain joins TRBV5-8 and TRBJ2-7, with D possibly TRBD1 on 6 matching bases. The CDR3 has 15 amino acids. V was pared by 1 base and J by 2 bases, with 13 bases between. Germline V CDR1 and CDR2: SGHTS, YDEGEE.

V is TRBV19 and J is TRBJ1-1; D may be TRBD1 (5 bases). The germline V gene has CDR1 LNHDA and CDR2 SQIVND (reference sequence). CDR3 size: 14 residues. V lost 2 bases, J lost 1 base, and 8 bases lay in between. The CDR3 protein is CASSIFGTNTEAFF. In DNA form, the CDR3 reads TGTGCCAGTAGTATATTTGGGACGAACACTGAAGCTTTCTTT.

The rearrangement uses TRBV18 and TRBJ1-1; possible D gene TRBD1, 6 bases. The CDR3 is 13 amino acids. V lost 5 bases to trimming and J lost 6 bases, with 13 bases between them. Germline CDR1 reads KGHSH; CDR2 reads LQKENI. This CDR3 is CASSSGATSEAFF. CDR3 DNA: TGTGCCAGCTCATCGGGGGCGACGTCTGAAGCTTTCTTT.

This clone has just one count. The V call is TRBV4-1, the J call TRBJ2-3; 11 nucleotides align to TRBD2. Unmatched junction bases numbered 3, after V lost 4 bases and J lost 0 bases. Germline values: CDR1 MGHRA, CDR2 YSYEKL. There are 16 residues in the CDR3. The CDR3 loop is CASSRTSGFSTDTQYF. CDR3 DNA: TGCGCCAGCAGCCGGACTAGCGGGTTTAGCACAGATACGCAGTATTTT.